This entry describes one T cell receptor beta chain. The target antigen is unknown. The V gene's germline CDR1 is LNHDA and CDR2 SQIVND (reference sequence). This CDR3 comprises 12 residues. The ends were cut back, 6 bases at V and 4 bases at J, with 7 bases in the middle. This record comes from a study of shared clonotypes between healthy human individuals. Method: immunoSEQ multiplex PCR; TCRdb's copy keeps in-frame clones and lacks some. The data contain about a million clones, 65% to 75% of them seen just once; the ten biggest clones take up about 1.5%. General observations from the study: Some clonotypes were shared by all four sorted-subset donors, while others were not shared. The non-shared ones had lower generation probabilities than the shared ones.

Sequences were obtained from memory CD4+ T cells sorted from blood. Subset described: CD45RA-negative fraction. This receptor was obtained from a man aged 18-30 years in good health. This chain joins TRBV19 and TRBJ1-5; maybe TRBD1 (5 bases). The CDR3 region is CASSRTNQPQHF. The CDR3 DNA is TGTGCCAGTAGCCGGACAAATCAGCCCCAGCATTTT.